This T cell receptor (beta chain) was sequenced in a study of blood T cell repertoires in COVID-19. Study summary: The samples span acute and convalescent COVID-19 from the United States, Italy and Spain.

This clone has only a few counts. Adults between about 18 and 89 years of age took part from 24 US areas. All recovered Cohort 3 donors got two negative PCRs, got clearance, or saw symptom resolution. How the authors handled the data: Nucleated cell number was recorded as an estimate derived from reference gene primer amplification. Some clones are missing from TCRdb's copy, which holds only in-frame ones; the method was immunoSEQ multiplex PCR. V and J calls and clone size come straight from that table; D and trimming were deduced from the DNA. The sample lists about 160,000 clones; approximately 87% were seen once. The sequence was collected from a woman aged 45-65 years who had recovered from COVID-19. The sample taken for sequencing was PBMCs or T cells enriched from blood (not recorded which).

The CDR3 DNA follows: TGCGCCAGCAGCCAACCAAGACAGGGTGGCGGTTCACCCCTCCACTTT. Protein product: CASSQPRQGGGSPLHF. The chain uses TRBV4-1 and TRBJ1-6; 7 bases are shared with TRBD1. Trimming at V came to 2 bases and at J to 9 bases, leaving 10 bases not matched to a gene. Germline V gene sequence: CDR1 MGHRA, CDR2 YSYEKL. The CDR3 contains 16 residues.